The table lists the clone carrying this T cell receptor (beta chain) with a few counts. Its target is unknown. As to time point: week 35, safety follow-up. A 20-mer mutant IDH1 peptide at 300 ug was injected subcutaneously with topical imiquimod. Repertoires were generated with immunoSEQ multiplex PCR, while TCRdb's copy carries only in-frame clones and drops some. Of 50,000 to 70,000 clones listed, 74% were seen once; the top ten hold over 3.5%. These data come from a study of a mutant IDH1 vaccine in newly diagnosed glioma. As for the study in general: Previous care, which was radiotherapy, temozolomide, or both, most often involved both.

This CDR3 is 14 amino acids long. This TCR derives from a man aged 50 or older with glioma. The chain couples TRBV21-1 to TRBJ2-7. TRBV21-1 constitutes a pseudogene. Sequencing was performed on PBMCs, taken from a glioma patient whose treatment included an IDH1 peptide vaccine. The chain's CDR3 is CASSNLEGVYEQYF. CDR3 bases: TGTGCCAGCAGCAATTTGGAGGGGGTCTACGAGCAGTACTTC.